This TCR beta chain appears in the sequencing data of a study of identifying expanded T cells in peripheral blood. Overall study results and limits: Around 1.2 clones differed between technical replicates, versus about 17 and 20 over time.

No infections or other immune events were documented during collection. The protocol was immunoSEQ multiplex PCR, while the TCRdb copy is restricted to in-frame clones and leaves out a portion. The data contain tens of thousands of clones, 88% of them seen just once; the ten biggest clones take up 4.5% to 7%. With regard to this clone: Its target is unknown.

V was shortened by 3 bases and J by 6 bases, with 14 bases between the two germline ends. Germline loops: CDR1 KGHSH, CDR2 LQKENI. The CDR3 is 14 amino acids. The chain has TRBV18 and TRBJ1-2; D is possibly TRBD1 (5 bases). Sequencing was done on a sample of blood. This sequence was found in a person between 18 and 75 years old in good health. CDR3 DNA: TGTGCCAGCTCACCGGAACAGGCGGTTGATGGCTACACCTTC. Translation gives CASSPEQAVDGYTF. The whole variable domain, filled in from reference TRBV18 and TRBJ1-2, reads NAGVMQNPRHLVRRRGQEARLRCSPMKGHSHVYWYRQLPEEGLKFMVYLQKENIIDESGMPKERFSAEFPKEGPSILRIQQVVRGDSAAYFCASSPEQAVDGYTFGSGTRLTVV.